This T cell receptor beta chain was sequenced in a study of post-analysis software for immune sequencing data. Study observations and caveats: When patients were compared with controls, 5 or 6 TRBV segments were more frequent, TRBV5-6, TRBV5-1 and TRBV20-1 among them.

Unique molecular identifiers tagged the TCR beta cDNA libraries. TCRdb re-called the PCR reads with MiXCR, one entry per CDR3 protein. This table holds hundreds of thousands of distinct CDR3 sequences, roughly 50% found once. CDR1 is SEHNR and CDR2 is FQNEAQ in the germline V gene (reference sequence). The CDR3 covers 12 residues. V was clipped by 3 bases and J by 5 bases, with 5 bases between them. This clonotype was counted between two and nine times. No antigen is known for it. V usage is TRBV7-9 and J usage is TRBJ2-1; D is unclear. The receptor was isolated from a girl aged 5 to 17 with multiple sclerosis. Specimen: blood. In nucleotides, the CDR3 is TGTGCCAGCAGCTTGGAGCACAATGAGCAGTTCTTC. It specifies CASSLEHNEQFF.